The 10 T cell receptor beta chains below come from one sample, sequenced in a study of cytomegalovirus exposure and HLA in healthy donors. This PCR relied on a set of 60 Vbeta primers and 13 Jbeta primers. TCRdb's table, derived via immunoSEQ multiplex PCR, lists solely in-frame clones and lacks some. The sample lists over 65,000 clones; around 77% were seen once. The sequencing sample was made of PBMCs. These receptors were collected from a man aged 45-65 years in good health and CMV-seronegative.

J is TRBJ2-2 and V is TRBV18; D perhaps matches TRBD1 (6 bases). The V end lost 3 bases, the J end lost 6 bases, and 11 bases lay between the germline ends. CDR3 length: 14 residues. Germline CDR1 is KGHSH and CDR2 is LQKENI. The CDR3 sequence is CASSPDRLSGELFF. Written as DNA, the CDR3 is TGTGCCAGCTCACCGGACAGATTGTCCGGGGAGCTGTTTTTT. The whole variable domain, remainder taken from reference TRBV18 and TRBJ2-2, is NAGVMQNPRHLVRRRGQEARLRCSPMKGHSHVYWYRQLPEEGLKFMVYLQKENIIDESGMPKERFSAEFPKEGPSILRIQQVVRGDSAAYFCASSPDRLSGELFFGEGSRLTVL.

The V call is TRBV15, the J call TRBJ2-3, with 10 bases identical to TRBD2. CDR1 and CDR2 from the germline V gene are LNHNV and YYDKDF (reference sequence). Trimming took 4 bases from V and 1 from J; bases not matched to a gene: 2. This CDR3 contains 15 residues. Here the CDR3 reads CATSIGTSGTDTQYF. DNA of the CDR3: TGTGCCACCAGCATCGGGACTAGCGGCACAGATACGCAGTATTTT.

J is TRBJ1-1 and V is TRBV19, with D unresolved. Germline CDR1 LNHDA, CDR2 SQIVND (reference sequence). This CDR3 has 12 amino acids. Deletions cut 10 bases from V and 4 bases from J, with 13 bases between. The CDR3 loop reads CATVGRGTEAFF. The CDR3 DNA reads as TGTGCCACTGTAGGGAGAGGCACTGAAGCTTTCTTT.

This rearrangement joins TRBV6-5 to TRBJ1-2; TRBD1 matches at 7 bases. Trimming removed 0 bases from V and 4 bases from J; junction bases left unmatched: 8. The CDR3 runs 16 residues. Germline CDR1 is MNHEY and CDR2 is SVGAGI. The CDR3 nucleotides read TGTGCCAGCAGTTACTCGGGTTCGACAGGGTCCTATGGCTACACCTTC. Translation gives CASSYSGSTGSYGYTF.

The chain has TRBV18 and TRBJ2-1; no definite D call. V was trimmed by 3 bases and J by 0 bases, leaving 6 bases between them. Germline lookup yields CDR1 KGHSH and CDR2 LQKENI. The CDR3 runs to 14 residues. The CDR3 DNA follows: TGTGCCAGCTCACCTTCCCACTCCTACAATGAGCAGTTCTTC. Its translation is CASSPSHSYNEQFF.

The chain has TRBV9 and TRBJ1-3; possible D gene TRBD1, 6 bases. CDR1 is SGDLS, CDR2 YYNGEE, per germline. V was cut by 7 bases and J by 11 bases, with 19 bases left in between. This CDR3 is built from 13 residues. The CDR3 DNA is TGTGCCAGCTCCGGGGGGCTCCACGGCGCCATATATTTT. It codes for CASSGGLHGAIYF.

The genes are TRBV9 and TRBJ1-5; no firm D call. Between the trimmed V and J ends, which lost 4 bases and 6 bases, there was a span of 17 bases. This CDR3 comprises 15 residues. Germline assignment: CDR1 SGDLS and CDR2 YYNGEE. CDR3 DNA sequence: TGTGCCAGCAGCCTCGGATTAGATGGAGGTCAGCCCCAGCATTTT. Protein: CASSLGLDGGQPQHF. The entire variable domain, with the rest obtained from reference TRBV9 and TRBJ1-5, is as follows: DSGVTQTPKHLITATGQRVTLRCSPRSGDLSVYWYQQSLDQGLQFLIQYYNGEERAKGNILERFSAQQFPDLHSELNLSSLELGDSALYFCASSLGLDGGQPQHFGDGTRLSIL.

The V and J genes are TRBV27 and TRBJ1-1, with a weak D call TRBD1 (6 bases). Per germline, CDR1 MNHEY and CDR2 SMNVEV (reference sequence). The V end lost 6 bases, the J end lost 8 bases, and 16 bases lay between the germline ends. There are 13 residues in the CDR3. DNA for the CDR3: TGTGCCAGCAGATCCCACAGGGAGAAAGAAGCTTTCTTT. Amino acid sequence: CASRSHREKEAFF.

V usage is TRBV28 and J usage is TRBJ1-3; possible D gene TRBD1, 5 bases. The CDR3 is 13 residues long. Germline-derived CDR1 and CDR2 are MDHEN and SYDVKM. V lost 8 bases and J 4 bases, leaving 12 bases between the germline ends. The CDR3 DNA follows: TGTGCCAGCGAGACGGGGGTCGGAAACACCATATATTTT. Residues: CASETGVGNTIYF.

This chain connects TRBV19 to TRBJ2-2; D may be TRBD2 (6 bases). The germline V gene encodes CDR1 LNHDA and CDR2 SQIVND (reference sequence). This CDR3 has 13 amino acids. V lost 10 bases to trimming and J lost 5 bases, with 14 bases between them. CDR3 protein: CATGRGTTGELFF. CDR3 in DNA: TGTGCCACGGGGCGGGGTACGACCGGGGAGCTGTTTTTT.